These 28 T cell receptor beta chains were all obtained from the same sample, sequenced in a study of memory CD4+ T cells and cytomegalovirus serostatus. Repertoires were generated with immunoSEQ multiplex PCR, while TCRdb's copy carries only in-frame clones and drops some. In the table there are roughly 50,000 clones, 82% of which are singletons. The sort gate was single viable CD3+CD4+CD8-CD45RO+ cells for memory CD4+ T cells. Sequenced input: memory CD4+ T cells from blood. Receptor source: an adult in good health and CMV-seronegative. Some clones in this sample may be carry-over from other donors' samples.

V and J are TRBV29-1 and TRBJ1-3; D is unclear. The CDR3 is made up of 15 amino acids. Germline V gene sequence: CDR1 SQVTM, CDR2 ANQGSEA. The V and J ends lost 4 bases and 0 bases respectively, with 13 bases between them. The DNA of the CDR3 is TGCAGCGTTGGAATTGGGCAGAGCTCTGGAAACACCATATATTTT. Translated, it gives CSVGIGQSSGNTIYF.

The chain employs TRBV5-1 and TRBJ2-3; a weak D match, TRBD2 (5 bases). Trimming left V 2 bases short and J 0 bases short, with 13 bases between. Germline loops: CDR1 SGHRS, CDR2 YFSETQ. The CDR3 sequence is 16 residues long. CDR3 sequence: CASSFQAALSTDTQYF. The CDR3 nucleotides read TGCGCCAGCAGCTTCCAAGCGGCACTGAGCACAGATACGCAGTATTTT.

The chain carries TRBV28 and TRBJ2-1, with D perhaps matching TRBD2 (5 bases). V was pared by 7 bases and J by 2 bases, with 15 bases between. CDR3 size: 15 residues. CDR1 is MDHEN and CDR2 is SYDVKM in the germline V gene. In DNA form, the CDR3 reads TGTGCCAGCACCCCGGCTAGCCTAGCCTACAATGAGCAGTTCTTC. It specifies CASTPASLAYNEQFF.

This chain uses TRBV9 with TRBJ2-1; TRBD2 is a possible D gene (5 bases). Trimming removed 3 bases at V and 9 bases at J, with 13 bases between. CDR1 SGDLS and CDR2 YYNGEE come from the germline V gene. The CDR3 has 13 amino acids. In DNA form, the CDR3 reads TGTGCCAGCAGCGGTAGCTGGGAGAGTGAGCAGTTCTTC. It codes for CASSGSWESEQFF.

The CDR3 loop reads CASIRRQGVRAFF. The CDR3 DNA reads TGTGCCAGCATCAGACGACAGGGCGTCAGGGCTTTCTTT. The chain joins TRBV28 to TRBJ1-1, with 7 positions matching TRBD1. Germline CDR1 MDHEN, CDR2 SYDVKM. With 7 bases clipped from V and 11 bases from J, the junction kept 13 bases outside the gene matches. The CDR3 length is 13 residues.

A few counts support this clone. This chain links TRBV7-2 with TRBJ1-6, with 7 bases that match TRBD1. Trimming at V came to 5 bases and at J to 6 bases, leaving 4 bases not matched to a gene. The germline V gene has CDR1 SGHTA and CDR2 FQGNSA. The CDR3 loop spans 14 amino acids. The CDR3 protein is CASSGGQINSPLHF. CDR3 sequence (DNA): TGTGCCAGCAGCGGGGGACAGATTAATTCACCCCTCCACTTT.

The chain uses TRBV7-2 and TRBJ2-5; possibly TRBD1 or TRBD2 for D (6 bases each). Germline CDR1 SGHTA, CDR2 FQGNSA. The CDR3 has 16 residues. Trimming cost V 0 bases and J 1 base, with 12 bases left between them. This CDR3 is CASSLARGGTQETQYF. In nucleotides, the CDR3 is TGTGCCAGCAGCTTAGCTAGAGGGGGGACCCAAGAGACCCAGTACTTC.

This clone was found a few times. The V call is TRBV7-2, the J call TRBJ2-1; 9 nucleotides align to TRBD2. Unmatched junction bases numbered 9, after V lost 3 bases and J lost 9 bases. Germline V CDR1 and CDR2: SGHTA, FQGNSA. The CDR3 covers 15 residues. This chain's CDR3 is CASSLGTSLRGEQFF. DNA for the CDR3: TGTGCCAGCAGCTTGGGGACTAGCCTACGCGGTGAGCAGTTCTTC.

The chain uses TRBV11-2 and TRBJ1-2, with a tentative D call TRBD1 (5 bases). CDR1 and CDR2 from the germline V gene are SGHAT and FQNNGV. Trimming removed 2 bases at V and 4 bases at J, with 8 bases between. This CDR3 spans 13 amino acids. The CDR3 DNA reads as TGTGCCAGCAGCTTACGACAGAGCTATGGCTACACCTTC. Encoded protein: CASSLRQSYGYTF.

The chain recombines TRBV5-6 with TRBJ1-3; 7 bases map to TRBD1. V gave up 4 bases and J gave up 0 bases; unmatched junction bases: 7. CDR1 and CDR2 (germline): SGHDT, YYEEEE. This CDR3 region has 16 residues. CDR3 residues: CASSQLQGSSGNTIYF. The CDR3 DNA sequence: TGTGCCAGCAGCCAGTTACAGGGGTCCTCTGGAAACACCATATATTTT.

This clone was observed once. CDR3 in DNA: TGTGCCAGCAGCCCAGACAACAGGGCTGGAAACACCATATATTTT. Amino acid sequence: CASSPDNRAGNTIYF. The genes are TRBV11-2 and TRBJ1-3; D possibly corresponds to TRBD1 (6 bases). CDR1 is SGHAT, CDR2 FQNNGV, per germline. V was shortened by 5 bases and J by 2 bases, with 13 bases between the two germline ends. This CDR3 region has 15 residues.

The chain couples TRBV18 to TRBJ1-4; no definite D call. Looked up from germline, CDR1 is KGHSH and CDR2 is LQKENI. The CDR3 extends over 16 amino acids. Trimming cost V 3 bases and J 4 bases, with 15 bases left between them. CDR3 residues: CASSPSNPGGNEKLFF. CDR3 nucleotides: TGTGCCAGCTCACCTTCGAACCCGGGAGGTAATGAAAAACTGTTTTTT.

This clone was observed a handful of times. This chain connects TRBV14 to TRBJ1-5, with no clear D. Trimming left V 3 bases short and J 6 bases short, with 9 bases between. CDR1 is SGHDN, CDR2 FVKESK, per germline. This CDR3 has 13 amino acids. CDR3 protein: CASSQGPGQPQHF. CDR3 in DNA: TGTGCCAGCAGCCAGGGTCCGGGTCAGCCCCAGCATTTT.

V is TRBV4-1 and J is TRBJ2-1; 7 bases are shared with TRBD2. This CDR3 is built from 14 residues. The germline CDR1 and CDR2 sequences are MGHRA and YSYEKL. J gave up 5 bases and V 5 bases, and 6 bases lay outside the gene matches. DNA of the CDR3: TGCGCCAGCAGCTCCAGCGGGATCCACAATGAGCAGTTCTTC. Translated, it gives CASSSSGIHNEQFF.

This clone has only a few counts. CDR3 region: CASSRGNTEAFF. The CDR3 DNA sequence: TGTGCCAGCTCACGAGGGAACACTGAAGCTTTCTTT. The chain combines TRBV18 with TRBJ1-1; D unclear. The germline V and J ends were trimmed by 4 bases and 1 base, with 4 bases remaining between them. The CDR3 length is 12 residues. Germline-derived CDR1 and CDR2 are KGHSH and LQKENI.

This sequence joins TRBV28 and TRBJ1-3; D is unclear. The germline gives CDR1 MDHEN, CDR2 SYDVKM. Trimming removed 6 bases at V and 5 bases at J, with 5 bases between. The length of the CDR3 is 11 residues. CDR3 loop: CASSFRNTIYF. The CDR3 DNA sequence: TGTGCCAGCAGCTTTCGAAACACCATATATTTT.

V gene TRBV28 combines with J gene TRBJ2-7, with a possible D match to TRBD1 (7 bases). This CDR3 has 14 residues. Germline V gives CDR1 MDHEN, CDR2 SYDVKM. Trimming removed 4 bases from V and 1 base from J, with 11 bases in between. DNA of the CDR3: TGTGCCAGCAGTTCACCAGGGGGGTCCTACGAGCAGTACTTC. Translated, it gives CASSSPGGSYEQYF.

J is TRBJ1-5 and V is TRBV19; D is unresolved. The germline V and J ends were trimmed by 3 bases and 13 bases, with 10 bases remaining between them. Germline loops: CDR1 LNHDA, CDR2 SQIVND (reference sequence). The CDR3 covers 11 residues. CDR3 nucleotides: TGTGCCAGTAGTATGGGCCAGTTACAGCATTTT. This sequence encodes CASSMGQLQHF.

Concerning this clone itself: In the same sample, other DNA sequences code for this CDR3. The chain carries TRBV9 and TRBJ1-3; perhaps TRBD1 as D (6 bases). V lost 0 bases and J 6 bases, leaving 10 bases between the germline ends. The CDR3 loop spans 14 amino acids. Germline V gene data show CDR1 as SGDLS and CDR2 as YYNGEE. The CDR3 loop is CASSVAQGKNTIYF. In DNA form, the CDR3 reads TGTGCCAGCAGCGTAGCACAGGGTAAAAACACCATATATTTT.

The chain couples TRBV10-2 to TRBJ1-2, with TRBD1 matching 8 bases. This CDR3 spans 13 amino acids. Trimming removed 6 bases from V and 5 bases from J; junction bases left unmatched: 5. CDR1 and CDR2 from the germline V gene are WSHSY and SAAADI. This chain's CDR3 is CASSPTGEYGYTF. Written as DNA, the CDR3 is TGCGCCAGCAGCCCGACAGGGGAGTATGGCTACACCTTC.

This chain links TRBV19 with TRBJ2-2; D is undetermined. Germline CDR1 reads LNHDA; CDR2 reads SQIVND (reference sequence). The CDR3 totals 14 residues. The V end lost 7 bases, the J end lost 0 bases, and 9 bases lay between the germline ends. For the CDR3, the DNA is TGTGCCAGTAACAGTAAGGCGAACACCGGGGAGCTGTTTTTT. It is translated as CASNSKANTGELFF.

The chain uses TRBV7-8 and TRBJ2-3; tentatively, D is TRBD2 (5 bases). The CDR3 extends over 16 amino acids. Trimming removed 3 bases from V and 0 bases from J, with 13 bases in between. Germline loops: CDR1 SGHVS, CDR2 FQNEAQ. The CDR3: CASSFPLGGSTDTQYF. As DNA, the CDR3 is TGTGCCAGCAGCTTTCCCCTAGGCGGGAGCACAGATACGCAGTATTTT. Complete variable domain (other parts from reference TRBV7-8 and TRBJ2-3): GAGVSQSPRYKVAKRGQDVALRCDPISGHVSLFWYQQALGQGPEFLTYFQNEAQLDKSGLPSDRFFAERPEGSVSTLKIQRTQQEDSAVYLCASSFPLGGSTDTQYFGPGTRLTVL.

Only one count was recorded for this clone. The CDR3 sequence: CASSIDRGVGNYGYTF. Here the CDR3 DNA reads TGTGCCAGTAGTATAGACAGAGGTGTAGGAAACTATGGCTACACCTTC. The chain carries TRBV19 and TRBJ1-2; unclear D gene. Germline V gives CDR1 LNHDA, CDR2 SQIVND (reference sequence). With 0 bases removed from V and 2 bases from J, the gap between germline ends came to 13 bases. The CDR3 covers 16 residues.

The rearrangement uses TRBV4-3 and TRBJ2-3; D is undetermined. The CDR3 runs to 17 residues. Trimming removed 0 bases at V and 3 bases at J, with 16 bases between. Germline V lookup: CDR1 LGHNA, CDR2 YSLEER. This CDR3 reads CASSQDPVRGTTDTQYF. The CDR3 DNA reads TGCGCCAGCAGCCAAGATCCGGTGAGAGGAACAACAGATACGCAGTATTTT.

The rearrangement uses TRBV5-1 and TRBJ2-5; D gene uncertain. V gave up 1 base and J gave up 2 bases, with 3 bases separating them. Germline CDR1 and CDR2: SGHRS and YFSETQ. The CDR3 has 12 residues. CDR3 in amino acids: CASSLSQETQYF. The CDR3 nucleotides are TGCGCCAGCAGCTTGTCTCAAGAGACCCAGTACTTC.

This chain joins TRBV18 and TRBJ1-5; no reliable D call. The germline gives CDR1 KGHSH, CDR2 LQKENI. CDR3 size: 17 residues. V was clipped by 1 base and J by 4 bases, with 17 bases between them. The CDR3 coding sequence is TGTGCCAGCTCACCACGGGAGTCCTTCACGATTAATCAGCCCCAGCATTTT. Amino acids: CASSPRESFTINQPQHF.

The chain joins TRBV9 to TRBJ2-3; D possibly uses TRBD1 or TRBD2 (5 bases each). The CDR3 covers 14 residues. Trimming stripped 2 bases from V and 9 bases from J, with 16 bases between. CDR1 is SGDLS and CDR2 is YYNGEE in the germline V gene. CDR3 in amino acids: CASSVFNSRGTQYF. DNA for the CDR3: TGTGCCAGCAGCGTTTTCAACTCCCGGGGCACGCAGTATTTT.

The chain has TRBV19 and TRBJ1-4; D not certain. The germline V and J ends were trimmed by 7 bases and 4 bases, with 10 bases remaining between them. CDR3 length: 13 amino acids. Per germline, CDR1 LNHDA and CDR2 SQIVND (reference sequence). CDR3 bases: TGTGCCAGTAACACACTCAATAATGAAAAACTGTTTTTT. Translation: CASNTLNNEKLFF.